The subject of this entry is one TCR beta chain. The antigen is unknown. Trimming at V came to 5 bases and at J to 2 bases, leaving 5 bases not matched to a gene. Germline V gene sequence: CDR1 MDHEN, CDR2 SYDVKM. CDR3 length: 14 residues. Replicate sorted-subset PCRs were loaded with 150 to 250 ng DNA, 30,000 to 35,000 T cell genomes. Sequenced by immunoSEQ multiplex PCR; TCRdb stores in-frame clones only, minus some. The repertoire holds roughly 500,000 clones, with 90% to 96% as singletons. These data come from a study of shared clonotypes between healthy human individuals. Overall study: For every donor, three CD4 naive, three CD4 memory, two CD8 naive and one CD8 memory plates were used.

Study results and limitations: Shared clonotypes: about 4.6% naive CD4, around 3.5% naive CD8, about 2.5% memory CD4, roughly 0.4% memory CD8. The donor pool, a small one, limited the genetic and exposure-history diversity represented.

Sample: naive CD4+ T cells sorted from blood. Described subset: CD45RA+ positively selected. This clonotype was sampled from a woman in her 30s in good health. The chain has TRBV28 and TRBJ2-7, with 8 bases that match TRBD1. The CDR3 sequence: CASSNGQGTYEQYF. The CDR3 bases are TGTGCCAGCAGTAATGGACAGGGCACCTACGAGCAGTACTTC.